Presented here are 8 T cell receptor beta chains from one specimen sequenced in a study of HIV-infected patients and healthy controls. TCRdb itself ran the 5' RACE reads through MiXCR, one entry per CDR3 protein. Among about 67,000 distinct CDR3 sequences listed, 15% to 20% were seen once. Sequencing was performed on CD4+ T cells from blood. All receptors come from a human donor in good health.

The V and J genes are TRBV6-2 or TRBV6-3 and TRBJ2-2; D is uncertain. The CDR3 covers 14 residues. Germline V gene lookup returns CDR1 MNHEY and CDR2 SVGEGT. The V and J ends lost 7 bases and 1 base respectively, with 10 bases between them. The DNA of the CDR3 is TGTGCCAGCACCGGGCACCTGAACACCGGGGAGCTGTTTTTT. Its translation is CASTGHLNTGELFF.

The J gene is TRBJ2-1, the V gene TRBV4-2; 10 bases line up with TRBD1. The V gene's germline CDR1 is LGHNA and CDR2 YNFKEQ. This CDR3 has 17 residues. The junction had 12 bases not matched to a gene; V was cut back by 5 bases and J by 5 bases. The CDR3 nucleotides are TGTGCCAGCAGCGAGAAAGGGACAGGGGCGGGAAACAATGAGCAGTTCTTC. Its protein product is CASSEKGTGAGNNEQFF.

The J gene is TRBJ1-5, the V gene TRBV30, with TRBD1 as a possible D gene (5 bases). V gave up 2 bases and J gave up 3 bases, with 20 bases separating them. Germline V gene lookup returns CDR1 GTSNPN and CDR2 SVGIG (reference sequence). The CDR3 consists of 17 residues. CDR3 DNA sequence: TGTGCCTGGAGTTTGAACCTCCCGGGACCGAACAATCAGCCCCAGCATTTT. It codes for CAWSLNLPGPNNQPQHF. The whole variable domain, filled in from reference TRBV30 and TRBJ1-5, reads SQTIHQWPATLVQPVGSPLSLECTVEGTSNPNLYWYRQAAGRGLQLLFYSVGIGQISSEVPQNLSASRPQDRQFILSSKKLLLSDSGFYLCAWSLNLPGPNNQPQHFGDGTRLSIL.

This clonotype came up a few times. The chain is built from TRBV6-2 or TRBV6-3 and TRBJ2-1, with D perhaps TRBD1 (5 bases). Germline-derived CDR1 and CDR2 are MNHEY and SVGEGT. Trimming removed 6 bases from V and 6 bases from J, with 12 bases in between. The CDR3 has 13 residues. As DNA, the CDR3 is TGTGCCAGCAGCATGACAGCCCCCAATGAGCAGTTCTTC. It codes for CASSMTAPNEQFF.

This chain uses TRBV5-6 with TRBJ2-1; TRBD2 matches at 11 bases. The germline V gene has CDR1 SGHDT and CDR2 YYEEEE. There are 16 residues in the CDR3. The junction had 5 bases not matched to a gene; V was cut back by 2 bases and J by 4 bases. The CDR3 DNA reads TGTGCCAGCAGCTTCTGGACTAGCGGGCGTTACAATGAGCAGTTCTTC. This sequence encodes CASSFWTSGRYNEQFF.

This clonotype was picked up a small number of times. The chain has TRBV27 and TRBJ2-7, with 7 nucleotides matching TRBD2. The CDR3 has 15 residues. Germline lookup yields CDR1 MNHEY and CDR2 SMNVEV (reference sequence). After removal of 3 bases from V and 6 bases from J, the junction contained 11 bases not matched to a gene. The CDR3 reads CASSFAATSYSEQYF. CDR3 nucleotides: TGTGCCAGCAGTTTTGCTGCGACTAGCTATTCCGAGCAGTACTTC.

Only a few counts were recorded for this clonotype. V and J are TRBV18 and TRBJ2-1; 7 bases align to TRBD2. Germline V gene sequence: CDR1 KGHSH, CDR2 LQKENI. Trimming at V came to 6 bases and at J to 6 bases, leaving 11 bases not matched to a gene. CDR3 length: 15 residues. CDR3 DNA sequence: TGTGCCAGCTCCTTCCTGGCGGGAGCTGGCAATGAGCAGTTCTTC. Its protein is CASSFLAGAGNEQFF.

The V call is TRBV5-1, the J call TRBJ2-7, with D perhaps given as TRBD1 or TRBD2 (5 bases each). CDR1 is SGHRS, CDR2 YFSETQ, per germline. This CDR3 region has 13 residues. The V gene lost 4 bases and the J gene lost 6 bases, with 14 bases spanning the gap. The CDR3 protein is CASSQDNGAEQYF. Written as DNA, the CDR3 is TGCGCCAGCAGCCAGGACAACGGGGCCGAGCAGTACTTC.